Below are 19 T cell receptor beta chains sequenced from a single sample in a study of metastatic and nonmetastatic thyroid tumors. TCRdb re-clonotyped the PCR reads via MiXCR. The data contain tens of thousands of clones, 20% of them seen just once; the ten biggest clones take up about 4%. Until they underwent thyroid surgery, no patient had received any treatment. The specimen sequenced was adjacent normal tissue. The receptors shown here come from a female donor with papillary thyroid cancer or a benign thyroid nodule (not recorded which). Some clones in this sample may be carry-over from other donors' samples.

The V gene is TRBV20-1, the J gene TRBJ2-2; D is uncertain. V was clipped by 1 base and J by 11 bases, with 20 bases between them. CDR3 length: 15 amino acids. Germline V gives CDR1 DFQATT, CDR2 SNEGSKA (reference sequence). CDR3 in amino acids: CSARVRNSNTVELFF. In DNA, the CDR3 is TGCAGTGCTAGAGTCAGAAACTCGAACACCGTTGAGCTGTTTTTT.

This clone has just one count. A much larger clone differs from this one at a single base, so this may be a read error. The chain carries TRBV3-1 and TRBJ2-1; the match to TRBD2 covers 10 bases. Germline trimming cut 6 bases from V and 6 bases from J; bases unmatched to any gene: 8. The germline V gene encodes CDR1 LGHDT and CDR2 YNNKEL (reference sequence). This CDR3 has 15 amino acids. CDR3 sequence: CASRQHSGRSNEQFF. The CDR3 DNA sequence: TGTGCCAGCAGACAACATAGCGGGAGGTCCAATGAGCAGTTCTTC.

This clone is medium-sized in the sample. V usage is TRBV27 and J usage is TRBJ2-3; D not resolved. Germline lookup yields CDR1 MNHEY and CDR2 SMNVEV (reference sequence). The CDR3 has 14 amino acids. The V end lost 3 bases, the J end lost 5 bases, and 12 bases lay between the germline ends. The DNA of the CDR3 is TGTGCCAGCAGTTTGTCCTCGGGTAGAGATACGCAGTATTTT. The encoded protein is CASSLSSGRDTQYF.

In its sample, this clone was seen a few times. The J gene is TRBJ2-5, the V gene TRBV24-1; 9 bases line up with TRBD1. V was clipped by 5 bases and J by 5 bases; unmatched bases: 5. This CDR3 comprises 14 residues. Germline V CDR1 and CDR2: KGHDR, SFDVKD. The CDR3 region has the DNA TGTGCCACCAGTGCCGGGACAGGGATCGAGACCCAGTACTTC. Amino acids: CATSAGTGIETQYF.

In regard to this clone: Different DNA sequences within this sample yield the same CDR3. This sequence joins TRBV27 and TRBJ2-5; 11 bases line up with TRBD2. This CDR3 contains 17 residues. Germline assignment: CDR1 MNHEY and CDR2 SMNVEV (reference sequence). Unmatched junction bases numbered 9, after V lost 3 bases and J lost 3 bases. CDR3 region: CASSFPTSGGREETQYF. The CDR3 region has the DNA TGTGCCAGCAGTTTCCCTACTAGCGGGGGAAGGGAAGAGACCCAGTACTTC.

Comments on this clone: A read error may produce the germline difference seen at one junction end. This chain links TRBV7-7 with TRBJ2-5, with TRBD2 matching over 16 bases. The CDR3 spans 18 residues. The germline CDR1 and CDR2 sequences are SSHAT and FNYEAQ (reference sequence). The CDR3 is CASSPGLAGGPSERTQYF. As DNA, the CDR3 is TGTGCTAGCAGCCCGGGACTAGCGGGGGGGCCCTCGGAGAGGACCCAGTACTTC.

This clone is deemed medium-sized. This chain joins TRBV6-1 and TRBJ2-2; TRBD1 agrees at 8 bases. The CDR3 has 14 amino acids. Germline CDR1 and CDR2: MNHNS and SASEGT. The V and J ends lost 10 bases and 2 bases, in that order; junction bases with no gene match: 6. The CDR3 DNA sequence: TGTGCCACCCCGGGACAGGTTAACACCGGGGAGCTGTTTTTT. Encoded protein: CATPGQVNTGELFF.

To note about this clone: A much larger clone differs from this one at a single base, so this may be a read error. In the same sample, other DNA sequences code for this CDR3. The genes are TRBV20-1 and TRBJ2-3; 12 bases map to TRBD2. CDR3 size: 16 residues. Germline V gene lookup returns CDR1 DFQATT and CDR2 SNEGSKA (reference sequence). V was pared by 4 bases and J by 6 bases, with 11 bases of the junction left unmatched. The CDR3 nucleotides read TGCAGTGCTACCCCCACAGGTACTAGCGGGAGGGATACGCAGTATTTT. It specifies CSATPTGTSGRDTQYF.

This clone was counted at least ten times. The chain joins TRBV20-1 to TRBJ2-7; weak D call: TRBD2 (6 bases). V was clipped by 5 bases and J by 5 bases, with 16 bases between them. The CDR3 contains 13 residues. Looked up from germline, CDR1 is DFQATT and CDR2 is SNEGSKA (reference sequence). DNA for the CDR3: TGCAGTGCTGGGGGATGGAGGGCCCACGAGCAGTACTTC. Its protein product is CSAGGWRAHEQYF.

V gene TRBV5-1 combines with J gene TRBJ2-7; weak D call: TRBD2 (5 bases). CDR1 SGHRS and CDR2 YFSETQ come from the germline V gene. Trimming took off 0 bases at V and 2 bases at J, with 9 bases between the two ends. The CDR3 covers 14 residues. As DNA, the CDR3 is TGCGCCAGCAGCTTGGAGGGAGCTACCTACGAGCAGTACTTC. Translated: CASSLEGATYEQYF.

As concerns this clone: The junction departs from germline at one end; a sequencing error may be responsible. J is TRBJ1-2 and V is TRBV24-1, with D unclear. This CDR3 comprises 12 residues. Germline V gene lookup returns CDR1 KGHDR and CDR2 SFDVKD. The CDR3 nucleotides read TGTGCCACCAGTGATAAAGGGTATGGATACACCTTC. It translates to CATSDKGYGYTF.

The V and J genes are TRBV11-3 and TRBJ2-2, with D unclear. The V end was cut by 5 bases, the J end by 5 bases, with 18 bases between. CDR1 is SGHNT, CDR2 YENEEA, per germline. The CDR3 runs 16 residues. The CDR3 region is CASSRVGGFSTGELFF. The CDR3 coding sequence is TGTGCCAGCAGCCGGGTCGGCGGATTCAGTACCGGGGAGCTGTTTTTT.

Turning to this clone: A much bigger clone sits one base away, suggesting this may be a read error. The rearrangement links TRBV11-1 to TRBJ1-1; D unclear. From germline, CDR1 is SGHAT and CDR2 FQDESV (reference sequence). This CDR3 is built from 13 residues. CDR3 sequence (DNA): TGTGCCGGCAGCTTCGTCATGAACACTGAAGCTTTCTTT. Translation gives CAGSFVMNTEAFF.

This clone was observed at least ten times. V gene TRBV20-1 combines with J gene TRBJ2-1; 14 bases match TRBD2. Germline V gene sequence: CDR1 DFQATT, CDR2 SNEGSKA (reference sequence). Trimming cost V 2 bases and J 4 bases; bases outside gene matches: 10. The CDR3 has 18 amino acids. CDR3 sequence (DNA): TGCAGTGCTAGACTACAGGGACTAGCGGGAGTATTATACAATGAGCAGTTCTTC. Its translation: CSARLQGLAGVLYNEQFF.

The chain couples TRBV27 to TRBJ2-7; TRBD2 matches 8 bases. CDR1 and CDR2 (germline): MNHEY, SMNVEV (reference sequence). V was clipped by 5 bases and J by 4 bases; unmatched bases: 13. The CDR3 spans 16 residues. CDR3: CASSGSLAGGLYEQYF. The CDR3 bases are TGTGCCAGCAGTGGGAGTCTGGCGGGAGGTTTGTACGAGCAGTACTTC.

This clone has ten or more counts. The V gene is TRBV6-1, the J gene TRBJ1-2; TRBD1 aligns across 7 bases. Germline CDR1 is MNHNS and CDR2 is SASEGT. The junction had 10 bases not matched to a gene; V was cut back by 4 bases and J by 5 bases. The CDR3 contains 15 residues. The DNA of the CDR3 is TGTGCCAGCAGTGGCCGGGACAGCAGTACTTATGGCTACACCTTC. This translates into CASSGRDSSTYGYTF.

This clone was detected only a few times. The junction shows a germline mismatch at one end, possibly a read error. The V and J genes are TRBV12-3 or TRBV12-4 and TRBJ2-2; TRBD2 is a possible D gene (5 bases). The CDR3 runs to 11 residues. The CDR3 bases are TGTGCCATGGGGAATCCCGGGGAGCTGTTTTTC. Amino acid sequence: CAMGNPGELFF.

This clone was observed many times. Other DNA sequences of this sample code for an identical CDR3. V is TRBV11-2 and J is TRBJ1-1; D is unclear. The CDR3 loop spans 12 amino acids. Germline V gene data show CDR1 as SGHAT and CDR2 as FQNNGV. The V end was cut by 5 bases, the J end by 4 bases, with 8 bases between. The CDR3 loop reads CASSARLTEAFF. The CDR3 region has the DNA TGTGCCAGCAGCGCTCGGCTCACTGAAGCTTTCTTT. Complete variable domain (other parts from reference TRBV11-2 and TRBJ1-1): EAGVAQSPRYKIIEKRQSVAFWCNPISGHATLYWYQQILGQGPKLLIQFQNNGVVDDSQLPKDRFSAERLKGVDSTLKIQPAKLEDSAVYLCASSARLTEAFFGQGTRLTVV.

The V gene is TRBV28, the J gene TRBJ1-1; 7 bases fit TRBD1. The V and J ends lost 4 bases and 0 bases, in that order; junction bases with no gene match: 11. This CDR3 contains 17 residues. The germline CDR1 and CDR2 sequences are MDHEN and SYDVKM. This chain's CDR3 is CASSSLDRWPMNTEAFF. The CDR3 DNA reads TGTGCCAGCAGTTCATTGGACAGGTGGCCCATGAACACTGAAGCTTTCTTT.